This T cell receptor (beta chain) was profiled in a study of blood T cell repertoires in COVID-19. Whole-study context: Whether acute or convalescent, the COVID-19 samples came from the United States, Italy and Spain. From T cells, B-cell-depleted T cells, or PBMCs came the material, which was cDNA or gDNA.

A few counts support this clone. Sequenced by immunoSEQ multiplex PCR; TCRdb stores in-frame clones only, minus some. The table includes a few hundred thousand clones, under 90% detected once. With V trimmed by 2 bases and J by 8 bases, 0 bases remained unmatched. Germline CDR1 reads LGHDT; CDR2 reads YNNKEL (reference sequence). The CDR3 is 13 residues long. Two negative PCRs, clearance, or symptom resolution were required of recovered Cohort 3 donors. The material sequenced was PBMCs or T cells enriched from blood (not recorded which). The V call is TRBV3-1 (or the pseudogene TRBV3-2), the J call TRBJ1-6, with 7 bases lining up with TRBD1. This sequence originates from a woman aged 18-29 years who had recovered from COVID-19. The CDR3 coding sequence is TGTGCCAGCAGCCAACAGGGGGATTCACCCCTCCACTTT. It translates to CASSQQGDSPLHF.